This T cell receptor (beta chain) was identified during a study of response to subunit inactivated influenza vaccine. Notes on the study in general: The authors offered the suggestion that each seasonal influenza vaccination recruits few new T cells.

TCRdb fed the RT-PCR reads into MiXCR, producing one record per CDR3 protein. The table lists approximately 530,000 distinct CDR3 sequences, 10% to 15% of them singletons, with about an eighth in the top ten. Trimming took 8 bases from V and 4 from J, leaving 21 bases between them. The CDR3 totals 14 residues. Looked up from germline, CDR1 is GTSNPN and CDR2 is SVGIG (reference sequence). On this clonotype itself: Antigen unknown.

The chain joins TRBV30 to TRBJ2-7; D call uncertain. The receptor was isolated from a man aged 45 to 65 who received an inactivated influenza vaccine. The sample in question was PBMCs from blood, obtained more than 35 days after vaccination. In DNA, the CDR3 is TGTGCCGGAACGGAACGGGCAGGAAAGTACGAGCAGTACTTC. Amino acid sequence: CAGTERAGKYEQYF.